This entry features one TCR beta chain sequence. These data come from a study of blood T cell repertoires in COVID-19. Across the study: Collection of acute and convalescent COVID-19 samples took place in the United States, Italy and Spain. T cells, B-cell-depleted T cells, or PBMCs provided the cDNA or gDNA that served as material.

CDR1 is MNHEY and CDR2 is SMNVEV in the germline V gene (reference sequence). Trimming took 6 bases from V and 1 from J; bases not matched to a gene: 11. The CDR3 length is 17 residues. Original data processing: The authors estimated nucleated cell counts from reference gene primer amplification. The data were produced by immunoSEQ multiplex PCR, yet TCRdb's version contains in-frame clones alone and is incomplete. For V, J and clone size, that table is used; D and trimming come from the DNA. The sample contains approximately 77,000 clones, roughly 80% of which appear only once. This sequence originates from a woman aged 65 to 85 with acute or convalescent COVID-19. The rearrangement joins TRBV27 to TRBJ1-1; TRBD1 matches 10 bases. Sample: peripheral blood. CDR3 region: CASSSLGQGTPNTEAFF. Here the CDR3 DNA reads TGTGCCAGCAGCTCGTTGGGACAGGGGACCCCGAACACTGAAGCTTTCTTT.